These T cell receptor beta chains were read from a single sample in a study of cytomegalovirus exposure and HLA in healthy donors. Measured with immunoSEQ multiplex PCR; TCRdb has only the in-frame clones, and not every one. The table includes roughly 100,000 clones, 76% detected once. Sequenced sample: PBMCs. Source of these receptors: a man in his forties or fifties in good health and CMV-seropositive. Both conserved end residues are trimmed from each CDR3.

v_call	j_call	cdr3_aa
TRBV15	TRBJ1-6	ATSRDRGSPLH
TRBV7-9	TRBJ2-6	ASSLGDRVLPGANVLT
TRBV2	TRBJ2-7	ASSGGREGYEQY
TRBV7-2	TRBJ2-5	ASSFSLAVQETQY
TRBV7-9	TRBJ1-4	ASTKQEKLF
TRBV30	TRBJ2-6	AWNIAGGFLDSGANGLT
TRBV2	TRBJ1-3	ASMKAEVNTIY
TRBV7-3	TRBJ1-1	ASSFSGGWSEAF
TRBV5-1	TRBJ2-2	ASSLEAETANTGELF
TRBV9	TRBJ1-5	ASSVGSGGGNQPQH
TRBV11-2	TRBJ2-3	ASSSPRDLTTQY
TRBV7-3	TRBJ2-2	ASSSGGNTGELF
TRBV4-3	TRBJ2-3	ASSQAARGSTDTQY
TRBV11-2	TRBJ2-1	ASSFLSGRETGNEQF
TRBV9	TRBJ1-2	ASSVGSLGGYGYT
TRBV5-5	TRBJ2-7	ASSLRTGPSEQY
TRBV13	TRBJ2-6	ASSRQKAGANVLT
TRBV7-6	TRBJ2-1	ASSATGGGYNEQF
TRBV30	TRBJ2-1	AWSLVAGGVSF
TRBV19	TRBJ1-1	ASSIPETEAF
TRBV2	TRBJ1-1	ASSHYMDTEAF
TRBV5-4	TRBJ2-1	ASSSWTSGRASHNEQF
TRBV7-2	TRBJ2-5	ASSLVLRGGETQY
TRBV30	TRBJ2-7	AWSVHRGDGQY
TRBV7-6	TRBJ2-3	ASKNGLTGTDTQY
TRBV18	TRBJ2-1	ASSPGASANEQF
TRBV18	TRBJ1-2	ASSPQNSLRNYGYT
TRBV5-1	TRBJ1-6	ASSSSGTGSPLH
TRBV7-9	TRBJ1-1	ASSLGRGEGRGTEAF
TRBV6-4	TRBJ2-5	ASSRHFQETQY
TRBV7-2	TRBJ2-2	ASRSGLAGVTGELF
TRBV18	TRBJ2-2	ASSRLSGRSTGELF
TRBV5-1	TRBJ2-2	ASSLAWTGEAGELF
TRBV27	TRBJ2-3	ASSPTGHTDTQY
TRBV11-2	TRBJ1-5	ASSLGLVDNQPQH
TRBV6-6	TRBJ2-7	ASSDLAGSYEQY
TRBV6-5	TRBJ2-7	ASSYENEQY
TRBV19	TRBJ2-3	ASSSGERGRTDTQY
TRBV23-1	TRBJ2-5	ASSQPPHGEVETQY
TRBV5-6	TRBJ2-7	ASSSLGTVTYEQY
TRBV5-6	TRBJ1-2	ASSFGTGNGYT
TRBV6-5	TRBJ1-5	ASSSGFGQPQH
TRBV5-6	TRBJ2-1	ASSRYDRAGALHNEQF
TRBV10-3	TRBJ2-7	AISDPRFEVSYEQY
TRBV18	TRBJ2-5	ASSPIVETQY
TRBV19	TRBJ1-1	ASSMLPQGAQSEAF
TRBV6-5	TRBJ1-1	ASSTGGVGEAF
TRBV10-3	TRBJ2-3	AITRDRGTDTQY
TRBV10-3	TRBJ2-3	ASSTSGADTQY
TRBV19	TRBJ1-2	ASSITQGTGYT
TRBV5-1	TRBJ1-2	ASSDPRTGGNYGYT
TRBV4-3	TRBJ1-2	ASNSAGRGNYGYT
TRBV10-3	TRBJ2-7	AISESELSYEQY
TRBV28	TRBJ2-7	ASSSRGAPYEQY
TRBV19	TRBJ1-2	ASSIDRGESGYT
TRBV18	TRBJ1-4	ASSPVGGIYEKLF